This is a list of T cell receptor beta chains from one sample in a study of T-cell reconstitution after alpha-beta-depleted transplantation in children. TCRdb itself ran the PCR reads through MiXCR, one entry per CDR3 protein. Of about 360,000 distinct CDR3 sequences in the sample, more than 10% were seen once. This specimen consisted of PBMCs, obtained from the stem cell graft. The receptors come from a human donor who donated a stem cell graft to a child with Fanconi anemia. Each CDR3 is given with its conserved first and last residue. The D gene is left open where the match is weak. Size tells how often a clone was seen (once, few, many) or the class of an expanded clone, and some rows leave it out.

J | size | length | D | V | DNA | CDR3
TRBJ1-3 | few | 15 | NA | TRBV5-1 | TGCGCCAGCACTCCCGGGGGACGCTCTGGAAACACCATATATTTT | CASTPGGRSGNTIYF
TRBJ2-2 | many | 16 | TRBD2 | TRBV24-1 | TGTGCCACCAGTGACCCTTCGCGGGGGGGCTCCGGGGAGCTGTTTTTT | CATSDPSRGGSGELFF
TRBJ2-1 | NA | 16 | TRBD2 | TRBV12-3/TRBV12-4 | TGTGCCAGCAGTCCACGGGGGGGTCACTCCTACAATGAGCAGTTCTTC | CASSPRGGHSYNEQFF
TRBJ1-2 | medium-sized | 13 | NA | TRBV4-3 | TGCGCCAGCTCAACCTTGGACAGTCGTGGCTACACCTTC | CASSTLDSRGYTF
TRBJ1-2 | NA | 16 | TRBD1 | TRBV7-9 | TGTGCCAGCAGCAGGACAGGGGGCACTGGATTCTATGGCTACACCTTC | CASSRTGGTGFYGYTF
TRBJ2-5 | NA | 14 | NA | TRBV12-3/TRBV12-4 | TGTGCCAGCAGCCCACCCCCACGTCGGGAGACCCAGTACTTC | CASSPPPRRETQYF
TRBJ2-7 | many | 12 | NA | TRBV6-2/TRBV6-3 | TGTGCCAGCACCAAAACGAAATACGAGCAGTACTTC | CASTKTKYEQYF
TRBJ2-1 | few | 16 | NA | TRBV11-2 | TGTGCCAGCAGCCCTAGGGACGGGAGCTCCTACAATGAGCAGTTCTTC | CASSPRDGSSYNEQFF
TRBJ1-3 | few | 17 | NA | TRBV28 | TGTGCCAGCAGTCCCGGGGGTATAATCCTCTCTGGAAACACCATATATTTT | CASSPGGIILSGNTIYF
TRBJ2-1 | many | 14 | NA | TRBV12-3/TRBV12-4 | TGTGCCAGCAGTTTGGGGGGCACCGACAATGAGCAGTTCTTC | CASSLGGTDNEQFF
TRBJ2-1 | NA | 14 | NA | TRBV29-1 | TGCAGCGTTGTAGGAGCGGACTCCTACAATGAGCAGTTCTTC | CSVVGADSYNEQFF
TRBJ2-6 | many | 14 | NA | TRBV28 | TGTGCCAGCAGTTCCTCGACAGAGGCCAACGTCCTGACTTTC | CASSSSTEANVLTF
TRBJ1-4 | NA | 15 | NA | TRBV5-1 | TGCGCCAGCAGCTTGTCCGGGGTTAGGGATGAAAAACTGTTTTTT | CASSLSGVRDEKLFF
TRBJ1-1 | many | 13 | TRBD1 | TRBV6-6 | TGTGCCAGCAGACGGGAACAGGGGAGTGAAGCTTTCTTT | CASRREQGSEAFF
TRBJ1-1 | NA | 13 | NA | TRBV10-2 | TGCGCCAGCAGGGAGGTCGGGGACACTGAAGCTTTCTTT | CASREVGDTEAFF
TRBJ2-5 | NA | 17 | TRBD1 | TRBV6-1 | TGTGCCAGCAGTGAGGTCCTCGGACAGGGTGTTGGCGAGACCCAGTACTTC | CASSEVLGQGVGETQYF
TRBJ2-5 | many | 14 | NA | TRBV28 | TGTGCCAGCAGGCCTCAGGGGCGAGGAGAGACCCAGTACTTC | CASRPQGRGETQYF
TRBJ1-1 | many | 13 | TRBD1 | TRBV19 | TGTGCCAGTAGTATGGGGACAGACCTAGAAGCTTTCTTT | CASSMGTDLEAFF
TRBJ2-3 | NA | 12 | NA | TRBV7-2 | TGTGCCAGCAGTCGAATTCGGGATACGCAGTATTTT | CASSRIRDTQYF
TRBJ1-3 | NA | 18 | NA | TRBV11-1 | TGTGCCAGCAGCTTAGCGATTCAGGCAGGGAACTCTGGAAACACCATATATTTT | CASSLAIQAGNSGNTIYF
TRBJ1-1 | NA | 14 | NA | TRBV7-2 | TGTGCCAGCAGCTTATCGACACCCAACACTGAAGCTTTCTTT | CASSLSTPNTEAFF
TRBJ1-1 | few | 15 | NA | TRBV5-1 | TGCGCCAGCAGCTTGGACGGCAGGGGTGACACTGAAGCTTTCTTT | CASSLDGRGDTEAFF
TRBJ2-7 | many | 14 | TRBD2 | TRBV29-1 | TGCAGCGTTGCGACTAGCGGGGGTACCTACGAGCAGTACTTC | CSVATSGGTYEQYF
TRBJ1-2 | NA | 14 | NA | TRBV3-1 | TGTGCCAGCAGCCTGACAGGAATTAACTATGGCTACACCTTC | CASSLTGINYGYTF
TRBJ1-1 | NA | 17 | NA | TRBV12-2 | TGTGCAAGTCGCTTAGTGCAGCAGGGAAGAGCAACGGCTGAAGCTTTCTTT | CASRLVQQGRATAEAFF
TRBJ2-3 | NA | 14 | NA | TRBV5-6 | TGTGCCAGCAGTTCGGGGGCGAGGACAGATACGCAGTATTTT | CASSSGARTDTQYF
TRBJ2-5 | NA | 16 | TRBD1 | TRBV4-3 | TGCGCCAGCAGCCAACTTCCCGGGACAGGGTACGAGACCCAGTACTTC | CASSQLPGTGYETQYF
TRBJ1-1 | many | 14 | NA | TRBV7-2 | TGTGCCAGCAGCTTAGTACACAGGAACACTGAAGCTTTCTTT | CASSLVHRNTEAFF
TRBJ2-1 | few | 15 | NA | TRBV10-3 | TGTGCCATCAATAAGGTTTTGACAGGTCGAAATGAGCAGTTCTTC | CAINKVLTGRNEQFF
TRBJ2-5 | NA | 14 | NA | TRBV7-6 | TGTGCCAGCAGCTCTGGTGGGGGCCAAGAGACCCAGTACTTC | CASSSGGGQETQYF
TRBJ2-7 | NA | 12 | NA | TRBV20-1 | TGCAGTGTAGTGCGCAGGGAATACGAGCAGTACTTC | CSVVRREYEQYF
TRBJ2-3 | many | 15 | TRBD1 | TRBV18 | TGTGCCAGCTCACCGCCGGGACAGAAAACAGATACGCAGTATTTT | CASSPPGQKTDTQYF
TRBJ1-1 | NA | 14 | NA | TRBV10-1 | TGCGCCAGCAGTGAAGGACGCGGGGACACTGAAGCTTTCTTT | CASSEGRGDTEAFF
TRBJ1-1 | many | 14 | NA | TRBV6-5 | TGTGCCAGCAGTTACAGCACTCTAAACACTGAAGCTTTCTTT | CASSYSTLNTEAFF
TRBJ2-1 | NA | 17 | TRBD2 | TRBV7-2 | TGTGCCAGCAGCTTAGGAGGCCGACTAGCGGGGAGCGGTGAGCAGTTCTTC | CASSLGGRLAGSGEQFF
TRBJ2-3 | many | 15 | TRBD2 | TRBV12-3/TRBV12-4 | TGTGCCAGCAGTCCTGGGACTAGCGGGGCAGATACGCAGTATTTT | CASSPGTSGADTQYF
TRBJ2-2 | few | 13 | NA | TRBV10-3 | TGTGCCATCAGTGAGTCTTACACCGGGGAGCTGTTTTTT | CAISESYTGELFF
TRBJ2-1 | once | 17 | TRBD2 | TRBV5-1 | TGCGCCAGCAGCGGCTCCGGACTAGCGGGGGGGCTTAATGAGCAGTTCTTC | CASSGSGLAGGLNEQFF
TRBJ2-5 | NA | 14 | TRBD1 | TRBV10-3 | TGTGCCACCGGGACCGGGACAGCAGAAGAGACCCAGTACTTC | CATGTGTAEETQYF
TRBJ2-2 | NA | 17 | NA | TRBV6-2/TRBV6-3 | TGTGCCAGCAGTTATGGTGACTTTGACGCGAACACCGGGGAGCTGTTTTTT | CASSYGDFDANTGELFF
TRBJ1-2 | NA | 19 | TRBD1 | TRBV4-3 | TGCGCCAGCAGCCAAGAAGCGACAGGGGTTTATTCGGACAACTATGGCTACACCTTC | CASSQEATGVYSDNYGYTF
TRBJ1-2 | NA | 13 | NA | TRBV7-9 | TGTGCCAGCTCCCCGGAGGAATATGATGGCTACACCTTC | CASSPEEYDGYTF
TRBJ1-2 | NA | 15 | NA | TRBV27 | TGTGCCAGCAGTTCCTCAGGGGAGCCCCTTAATGGCTACACCTTC | CASSSSGEPLNGYTF
TRBJ2-7 | NA | 13 | TRBD1 | TRBV30 | TGTGCCTGGAGTGTGGACAGGGGTCACGAGCAGTACTTC | CAWSVDRGHEQYF
TRBJ2-2 | few | 17 | TRBD1 | TRBV19 | TGTGCCAGTAGTCCCCAGACAGGGCTGCTGAACACCGGGGAGCTGTTTTTT | CASSPQTGLLNTGELFF
TRBJ2-7 | NA | 13 | TRBD1 | TRBV10-3 | TGTGCCATCACTGGGACAGGGCTCGACGAGCAGTACTTC | CAITGTGLDEQYF
TRBJ2-7 | NA | 15 | NA | TRBV3-1 | TGTGCCAGCAGTCCAAGCCCGGGACCAGAGGACGAGCAGTACTTC | CASSPSPGPEDEQYF
TRBJ1-1 | few | 11 | NA | TRBV29-1 | TGCAGCGGTCGTAAGAACACTGAAGCTTTCTTT | CSGRKNTEAFF
TRBJ1-1 | many | 16 | NA | TRBV5-4 | TGTGCCAGCAGTTCGGGGGGGCGGGGTATGAACACTGAAGCTTTCTTT | CASSSGGRGMNTEAFF
TRBJ1-2 | few | 14 | NA | TRBV12-3/TRBV12-4 | TGTGCCAGCAGTTGGCAGGGTTCCAACTATGGCTACACCTTC | CASSWQGSNYGYTF
TRBJ2-3 | NA | 14 | NA | TRBV3-1 | TGTGCCAGCAGACCTCTCGGCCGACATGGTACGCAGTATTTT | CASRPLGRHGTQYF
TRBJ1-2 | few | 14 | NA | TRBV27 | TGTGCCAGCAGTTACGGGGCAGGGGATTATGGCTACACCTTC | CASSYGAGDYGYTF
TRBJ2-1 | NA | 14 | NA | TRBV19 | TGTGCCAGTAGTAGACTCGGCGCCTACAATGAGCAGTTCTTC | CASSRLGAYNEQFF